Each of the 24 T cell receptor beta chains below was sequenced from the same sample in a study of blood T cells in healthy people across ages. Through a sample-barcoded 5' primer and a J-beta primer mix, a second PCR was run for roughly 6 to 12 cycles. One entry per CDR3 protein, called by TCRdb with MiXCR from the 5' RACE reads. The sample gives more than 800,000 distinct CDR3 sequences, 40% to 55% of which show up once; approximately 17% is in the top ten. The sequencing input was blood. The receptors were sampled from an older woman in good health.

This sequence joins TRBV28 and TRBJ2-7, with D maybe TRBD1 (5 bases). Germline V gene lookup returns CDR1 MDHEN and CDR2 SYDVKM. The CDR3 is made up of 13 amino acids. V lost 7 bases and J 4 bases, leaving 14 bases between the germline ends. DNA for the CDR3: TGTGCCAGCACCGGACCAGACAGATACGAGCAGTACTTC. Translation: CASTGPDRYEQYF.

This clonotype appeared many times. The chain recombines TRBV4-2 with TRBJ2-7; 7 bases are shared with TRBD2. The germline gives CDR1 LGHNA, CDR2 YNFKEQ. CDR3 length equals 14 residues. V lost 4 bases and J lost 7; bases outside the gene matches: 10. The CDR3 protein is CASSPSPSGREQYF. CDR3 DNA sequence: TGTGCCAGCAGCCCTTCGCCTTCCGGGAGGGAGCAGTACTTC.

The V call is TRBV7-2, the J call TRBJ2-1; D gene unclear. From germline, CDR1 is SGHTA and CDR2 FQGNSA. The length of the CDR3 is 11 residues. The V end lost 7 bases, the J end lost 2 bases, and 3 bases lay between the germline ends. The CDR3 coding sequence is TGTGCCAGCACCCCCTACAATGAGCAGTTCTTC. It translates to CASTPYNEQFF.

This clonotype was detected a few times. The rearrangement links TRBV6-4 to TRBJ1-2, with TRBD1 matching 9 bases. Germline-derived CDR1 and CDR2 are MRHNA and SNTAGT. Unmatched junction bases numbered 3, after V lost 5 bases and J lost 8 bases. CDR3 length: 12 amino acids. Written as DNA, the CDR3 is TGTGCCAGCAGTCGACAGGGGGGCGGCTACACCTTC. It codes for CASSRQGGGYTF.

In its sample, this clonotype was seen a few times. The V gene is TRBV3-1, the J gene TRBJ2-5; D unclear. This CDR3 is built from 13 residues. Germline-derived CDR1 and CDR2 are LGHDT and YNNKEL (reference sequence). V lost 4 bases, J lost 0 bases, and 6 bases lay in between. The CDR3 protein is CASSPTDQETQYF. In DNA form, the CDR3 reads TGTGCCAGCAGCCCCACGGACCAAGAGACCCAGTACTTC.

This chain uses TRBV15 with TRBJ1-5, with 8 bases that match TRBD1. The V gene end was trimmed by 2 bases and the J gene end by 5 bases; junction bases not matched to a gene: 8. The CDR3 contains 16 residues. Germline V lookup: CDR1 LNHNV, CDR2 YYDKDF (reference sequence). The CDR3 nucleotides read TGTGCCACCAGCAGAACGGGGACAGGTTACGATCAGCCCCAGCATTTT. Translation gives CATSRTGTGYDQPQHF.

The chain combines TRBV5-4 with TRBJ2-1; 13 nucleotides line up with TRBD2. TRBJ2-7 matches the DNA end more closely, so the J call is doubtful. The CDR3 has 16 residues. CDR1 is SGHNT, CDR2 YYREEE, per germline (reference sequence). As DNA, the CDR3 is TGTGCCAGCAGTTCTCGGACTAGCGGGAGTCCCTACGAGCAGTACTTC. Protein product: CASSSRTSGSPYEQYF.

V and J are TRBV7-3 and TRBJ2-3; D unresolved. Germline loops: CDR1 SGHTA, CDR2 FQGTGA. CDR3 length: 16 amino acids. With 1 base removed from V and 1 base from J, the gap between germline ends came to 12 bases. The CDR3 nucleotides are TGTGCCAGCAGCTTAAGCCTAGGTTCGGGCACAGATACGCAGTATTTT. As protein: CASSLSLGSGTDTQYF.

The gene calls are TRBV3-1 and TRBJ2-1; no firm D call. With the DNA end fitting TRBJ2-7 better, the J assignment may be wrong. CDR3 length: 15 amino acids. CDR1 LGHDT and CDR2 YNNKEL come from the germline V gene (reference sequence). The CDR3 is CASSHKPIVGNEQYF. Written as DNA, the CDR3 is TGTGCCAGCAGCCACAAGCCCATAGTAGGCAATGAGCAGTACTTC.

V usage is TRBV12-3 or TRBV12-4 and J usage is TRBJ2-3; D gene uncertain. CDR3 size: 13 residues. V lost 5 bases, J lost 8 bases, and 14 bases lay in between. The CDR3 DNA reads as TGTGCCAGCAGTGGAACTGGTTGGGCTACGCAGTATTTT. Translated, it gives CASSGTGWATQYF.

The CDR3, as DNA: TGCAGTGCTAGAGACCTGACAGGCTATGGCTACACCTTC. This sequence encodes CSARDLTGYGYTF. The rearrangement joins TRBV20-1 to TRBJ1-2, with a tentative D call TRBD1 (6 bases). The CDR3 is made up of 13 amino acids. Looked up from germline, CDR1 is DFQATT and CDR2 is SNEGSKA (reference sequence). Trimming removed 0 bases from V and 4 bases from J, with 9 bases in between.

The genes are TRBV6-5 and TRBJ2-7; 7 bases map to TRBD1. The J call may be faulty, since TRBJ2-5 better matches the DNA end. The germline CDR1 and CDR2 sequences are MNHEY and SVGAGI. The CDR3 runs to 12 residues. CDR3 DNA: TGTGCCGGCCGAGGGGGCGGAGAGACCCAGTACTTC. It encodes CAGRGGGETQYF.

The chain joins TRBV3-1 to TRBJ2-1, with D possibly called TRBD1 or TRBD2 (5 bases each). Looked up from germline, CDR1 is LGHDT and CDR2 is YNNKEL (reference sequence). CDR3 length: 13 residues. V lost 0 bases and J 13 bases, leaving 13 bases between the germline ends. Here the CDR3 reads CASSQDWDGKQFF. In DNA, the CDR3 is TGTGCCAGCAGCCAAGATTGGGACGGGAAACAGTTCTTC.

This sequence joins TRBV20-1 and TRBJ2-1; the match to TRBD2 covers 10 bases. V lost 4 bases and J lost 10; bases outside the gene matches: 13. Germline values: CDR1 DFQATT, CDR2 SNEGSKA (reference sequence). The CDR3 runs 15 residues. CDR3: CSATLRLTSGLEQFF. In DNA, the CDR3 is TGCAGTGCTACCCTCCGTCTGACTAGCGGGTTGGAGCAGTTCTTC.

V is TRBV2 and J is TRBJ2-3; D is uncertain. Trimming left V 0 bases short and J 2 bases short, with 6 bases between. CDR3 length: 14 residues. The germline gives CDR1 SNHLY, CDR2 FYNNEI. For the CDR3, the DNA is TGTGCCAGCAGTGAAGCGCTTACCACAGATACGCAGTATTTT. Protein sequence: CASSEALTTDTQYF.

The CDR3 loop is CASSQDQTARAYEQYF. As DNA, the CDR3 is TGCGCCAGCAGCCAAGATCAGACTGCAAGAGCCTACGAGCAGTACTTC. This chain joins TRBV4-1 and TRBJ2-4, with D unresolved. The closer fit of TRBJ2-7 to the DNA end suggests the J call may be wrong. CDR3 length: 16 residues. In germline, CDR1 is MGHRA, CDR2 YSYEKL.

This clonotype was seen repeatedly, ten times or more. V gene TRBV20-1 combines with J gene TRBJ2-7; 11 bases are shared with TRBD2. CDR1 and CDR2 (germline): DFQATT, SNEGSKA (reference sequence). This CDR3 has 14 amino acids. The V segment lost 4 bases and the J segment 11 bases; nucleotides outside the gene matches: 13. CDR3: CSAKPGLAAPVEYF. The CDR3 DNA is TGCAGTGCTAAACCGGGACTAGCGGCCCCAGTGGAGTACTTC.

Notes on this clonotype: Germline and junction disagree at one end, which may indicate a read error. CDR3: CGATLAGVINEQFF. CDR3 DNA: TGCGGTGCGACCCTAGCGGGAGTTATTAATGAGCAGTTCTTC. The chain joins TRBV20-1 to TRBJ2-1, with 10 bases aligning to TRBD2. This CDR3 contains 14 residues. CDR1 DFQATT and CDR2 SNEGSKA come from the germline V gene (reference sequence).

The rearrangement links TRBV7-2 to TRBJ2-1; TRBD2 matches at 8 bases. The CDR3 is 14 residues long. V lost 1 base to trimming and J lost 9 bases; unmatched junction nucleotides: 5. Germline CDR1 SGHTA, CDR2 FQGNSA. In DNA, the CDR3 is TGTGCCAGCAGCTTAGGGGGTAGCGGGACTGAGCAGTTCTTC. Its translation is CASSLGGSGTEQFF.

The genes are TRBV4-1 and TRBJ2-3; 12 nucleotides align to TRBD2. The CDR3 sequence is 16 residues long. CDR1 is MGHRA and CDR2 is YSYEKL in the germline V gene. The ends lost 3 bases at V and 11 bases at J; junction bases unmatched: 12. This chain's CDR3 is CASSHKTSGSYNEQYF. The CDR3 nucleotides are TGCGCCAGCAGCCATAAGACTAGCGGGAGCTACAATGAGCAGTATTTT.

The chain couples TRBV30 to TRBJ1-1; D is undetermined. CDR1 is GTSNPN and CDR2 is SVGIG in the germline V gene (reference sequence). The germline V and J ends were trimmed by 5 bases and 13 bases, with 8 bases remaining between them. CDR3 length: 8 residues. The CDR3 is CAWGEFFF. The CDR3 DNA follows: TGTGCCTGGGGGGAATTTTTCTTT.

On this clonotype: One end of the junction fails to match germline, which may point to a read error. The chain employs TRBV7-9 and TRBJ1-2; 9 positions match TRBD1. The V gene's germline CDR1 is SEHNR and CDR2 FQNEAQ (reference sequence). This CDR3 region has 14 residues. The CDR3 region is CVSRPLQGARGYTF. In DNA form, the CDR3 reads TGTGTCAGCAGACCACTACAGGGGGCGCGTGGCTACACCTTC.

The chain couples TRBV25-1 to TRBJ1-6; tentatively, D is TRBD1 (5 bases). Germline loops: CDR1 MGHDK, CDR2 SYGVNS. V lost 5 bases, J lost 1 base, and 9 bases lay in between. The CDR3 is 15 residues long. The CDR3 is CASSNQGSYNSPLHF. CDR3 nucleotides: TGTGCCAGCAGTAATCAGGGATCCTATAATTCACCCCTCCACTTT.

This chain joins TRBV6-6 and TRBJ2-5; D is possibly TRBD1 (6 bases). The V end was cut by 2 bases, the J end by 1 base, with 11 bases between. Germline V lookup: CDR1 MNHNY, CDR2 SVGAGI (reference sequence). The CDR3 consists of 15 residues. CDR3 loop: CASSYGAGAQETQYF. The CDR3, as DNA: TGTGCCAGCAGTTACGGCGCAGGGGCCCAAGAGACCCAGTACTTC.